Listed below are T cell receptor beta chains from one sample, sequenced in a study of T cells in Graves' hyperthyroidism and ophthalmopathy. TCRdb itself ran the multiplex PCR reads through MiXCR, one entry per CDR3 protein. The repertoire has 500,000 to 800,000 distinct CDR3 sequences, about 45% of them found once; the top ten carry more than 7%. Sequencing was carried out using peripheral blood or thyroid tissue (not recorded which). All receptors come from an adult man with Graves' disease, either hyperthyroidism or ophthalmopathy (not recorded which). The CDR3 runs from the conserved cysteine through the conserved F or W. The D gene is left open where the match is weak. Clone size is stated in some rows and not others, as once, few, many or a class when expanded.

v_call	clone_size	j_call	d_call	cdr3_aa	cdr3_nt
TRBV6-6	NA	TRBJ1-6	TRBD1	CASRIPGGSPLHF	TGTGCCAGCAGGATCCCAGGGGGTTCACCCCTCCACTTT
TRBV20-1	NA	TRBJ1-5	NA	CSAGGTGLNQPQHF	TGCAGTGCTGGAGGGACGGGGCTCAATCAGCCCCAGCATTTT
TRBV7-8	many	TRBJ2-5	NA	CASSLGPGTHQETQYF	TGTGCCAGCAGCCTAGGCCCCGGGACCCATCAAGAGACCCAGTACTTC
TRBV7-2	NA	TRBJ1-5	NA	CASQRYSNQPQHF	TGTGCCAGCCAGCGATATAGCAATCAGCCCCAGCATTTT
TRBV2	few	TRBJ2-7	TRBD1	CASSWGQEIAYEQYF	TGTGCCAGCAGCTGGGGACAGGAGATTGCCTACGAGCAGTACTTC
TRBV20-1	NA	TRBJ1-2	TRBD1	CSARPGQVFLLDYGYTF	TGCAGTGCTAGGCCGGGACAGGTTTTTTTACTGGACTATGGCTACACCTTC
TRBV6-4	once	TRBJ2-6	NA	CASSDSGRPGAGANVLTF	TGTGCCAGCAGTGACTCGGGGCGACCGGGAGCTGGGGCCAACGTCCTGACTTTC
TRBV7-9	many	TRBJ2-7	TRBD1	CASNTGGVAYEQYF	TGTGCCAGCAACACAGGGGGCGTTGCCTACGAGCAGTACTTC
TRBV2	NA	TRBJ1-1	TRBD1	CASEPTGAFTEAFF	TGTGCCAGCGAGCCAACAGGGGCATTCACTGAAGCTTTCTTT
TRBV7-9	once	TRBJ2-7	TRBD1	CASSQGTAKTYEQYF	TGTGCCAGCAGCCAAGGGACAGCGAAAACCTACGAGCAGTACTTC
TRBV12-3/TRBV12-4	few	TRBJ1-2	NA	CASSPRVWGYGYTF	TGTGCCAGCAGCCCTAGGGTGTGGGGCTATGGCTACACCTTC
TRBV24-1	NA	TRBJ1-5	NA	CATSDPTGFNQPQHF	TGTGCCACCAGTGATCCGACAGGCTTCAATCAGCCCCAGCATTTT
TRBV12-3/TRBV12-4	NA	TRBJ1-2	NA	CASSYPGNYGYTF	TGTGCCAGCAGTTACCCGGGAAACTATGGCTACACCTTC
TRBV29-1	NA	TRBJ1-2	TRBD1	CSGPGTGNYGYTF	TGCAGCGGGCCTGGGACAGGGAACTATGGCTACACCTTC
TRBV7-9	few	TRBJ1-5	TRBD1	CASSFRDRGNQPQHF	TGTGCCAGCAGCTTCCGGGACAGGGGGAATCAGCCCCAGCATTTT
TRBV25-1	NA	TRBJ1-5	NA	CASNETGLHQPQHF	TGTGCCAGCAATGAGACAGGCCTGCATCAGCCCCAGCATTTT
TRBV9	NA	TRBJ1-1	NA	CASSSTGFLDTEAFF	TGTGCCAGCAGCTCAACAGGATTTTTAGACACTGAAGCTTTCTTT
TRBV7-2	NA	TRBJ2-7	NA	CAWRATEDYEQYF	TGTGCCTGGAGGGCGACAGAGGACTACGAGCAGTACTTC
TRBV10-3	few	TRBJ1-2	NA	CATSTDGTSLGGYTF	TGTGCGACCTCGACCGACGGGACATCCCTCGGTGGCTACACCTTC
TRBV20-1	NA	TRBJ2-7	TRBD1	CSASQPGQNYEQYF	TGCAGTGCTAGCCAGCCGGGACAGAACTACGAGCAGTACTTC